The entry that follows covers one T cell receptor (beta chain) sequence. No cognate antigen has been identified for it. Base qualities are not recorded, but no much larger clone differs from it by a single base. Using the deep immunoSEQ assay, TCR CDR3 regions were amplified from genomic DNA by multiplex PCR. Genomic DNA extracted from each cell subset was distributed evenly over all wells of several immunoSEQ 96-well plates, and each plate served as one replicate. For unsorted PBMC, each replicate PCR was loaded with 250 to 300 ng genomic DNA, equivalent to about 30,000 T cell genomes. Ten immunoSEQ deep assay plates were used to sequence the unsorted PBMC genomic DNA. Purified libraries were quantified with a Qubit 3.0 fluorometer, sized on a Bioanalyzer 2100, and re-quantified with the KAPA Library Quantification kit. Every immunoSEQ 96-well plate was sequenced on a separate single-read 150-cycle Illumina NextSeq 550 flow cell. In the authors' own workflow: Because the immunoSEQ output included only junctional sequences and no quality scores, the filtering could not be the same as the filtering used for full-length reads. To assign V/J genes and CDR3, sequences were annotated using PyIR, a Python wrapper for IgBLAST v1.9, with IMGT germline references. Reads were removed for weak V/J assignments (E-value above 1e-6), missing CDR3, stop codons, out-of-frame junctions, or ambiguous translated residues. A V3J clonotype was defined by an identical inferred V gene, J gene, and CDR3 amino acid sequence. The percentage overlap between two repertoires was calculated by dividing the number of shared unique clonotypes by the size of the smaller repertoire. Repertoire richness was assessed with RTK rarefaction, the Chao1 estimator, and Recon v2.1 estimates of unobserved clonotypes. This is the immuneACCESS table as TCRdb keeps it, with only in-frame sequences that have V and J called. A part of the clones is gone; compared with another copy, unresolved V genes explain less than half, and the rest is unexplained. V, J and clone size are those of that table, while D and trimming were read from the DNA. The sample includes about 490,000 clones, with approximately 78% observed a single time. The ten largest clones represent around 12% of the sample.

Measured from the cysteine to the phenylalanine, the CDR3 is 13 residues long. Solely the CDR3 DNA is kept, with 39 bases framed from the first base. CDR1 and CDR2 were assigned from the germline V gene as SGHRS and YFSETQ. V sheds 2 bases and J sheds 2 bases, leaving 7 bases between their ends. The donors were healthy, HIV-negative adults with no recently reported acute infections or vaccinations. Every donor was a Caucasian adult living in Nashville, Tennessee, USA. For unsorted samples, 90 million or so PBMCs were counted, and genomic DNA was extracted using the QIAamp DNA Blood Mini kit. Blood was collected by leukapheresis, and PBMCs were isolated by Ficoll-Histopaque density gradient centrifugation and then cryopreserved in liquid nitrogen vapor phase. This specimen comes from a study of shared clonotypes between healthy human individuals (dated by TCRdb to 2020 to 2021). Study-wide context: Two women and a few men aged 18 to 49 years were included in the cohort. The study deeply sequenced blood TCR repertoires of roughly five healthy adults to estimate repertoire size and the extent of clonotype sharing between individuals. Different laboratories and diverse techniques were used to prepare libraries and sequence TCR repertoires, to increase sequencing depth and limit assay-specific biases. Leukapheresis yielded between about 0.9 and 9 billion PBMCs per donor. The paper as a whole reports these results and caveats: Pairwise subsampling indicated that sequencing depth was expected to affect the degree of clonotype sharing among donors. Sampling was limited to blood, and TCR repertoires in tissue likely differ from TCR repertoires in blood. The genetic and exposure-history diversity represented was limited by the small number of donors.

The receptor comes from a woman in her thirties or forties in good health. Some clones in this sample may be carry-over from other donors' samples. The material sequenced was PBMCs. The rearrangement combines TRBV5-1 with TRBJ2-5; the D gene is not confidently resolved. The nucleotide sequence is given as TGCGCCAGCAGCTTCCAGGAACAAGAGACCCAGTACTTC. Its protein reads: CASSFQEQETQYF.